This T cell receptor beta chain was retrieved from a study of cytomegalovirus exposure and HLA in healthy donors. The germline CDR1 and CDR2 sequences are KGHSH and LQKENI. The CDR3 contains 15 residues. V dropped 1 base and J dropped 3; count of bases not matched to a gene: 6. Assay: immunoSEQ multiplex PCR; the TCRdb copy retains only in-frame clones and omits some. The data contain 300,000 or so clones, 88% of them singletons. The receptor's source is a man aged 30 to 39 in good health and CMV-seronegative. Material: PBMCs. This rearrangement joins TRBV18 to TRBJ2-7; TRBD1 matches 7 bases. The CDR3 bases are TGTGCCAGCTCACCACAGGGGGCAAGGGTCTACGAGCAGTACTTC. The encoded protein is CASSPQGARVYEQYF.